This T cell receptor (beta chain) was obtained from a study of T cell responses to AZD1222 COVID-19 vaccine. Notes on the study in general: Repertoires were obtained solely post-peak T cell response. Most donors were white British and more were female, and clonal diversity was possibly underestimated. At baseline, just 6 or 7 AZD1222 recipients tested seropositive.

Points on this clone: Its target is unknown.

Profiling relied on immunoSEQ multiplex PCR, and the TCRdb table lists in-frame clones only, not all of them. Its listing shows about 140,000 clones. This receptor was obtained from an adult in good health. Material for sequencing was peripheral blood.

CDR3 sequence reads: CASSPGRKNTGELFF. CDR3 nucleotides: TGTGCCAGCAGCCCGGGACGGAAAAACACCGGGGAGCTGTTTTTT. The V gene is TRBV6-6, the J gene TRBJ2-2; D may match TRBD1 or TRBD2 (5 bases each). The germline gives CDR1 MNHNY, CDR2 SVGAGI (reference sequence). Trimming stripped 6 bases from V and 2 bases from J, with 13 bases between. The CDR3 has 15 amino acids.